The clone carrying this TCR beta chain came up once. The target antigen is unknown. This CDR3 region has 15 residues. Germline values: CDR1 SGHRS, CDR2 YFSETQ. Trimming pared 3 bases from V and 2 bases from J, leaving 14 bases between. This specimen belongs to a study of T cell responses to AZD1222 COVID-19 vaccine. Study results and caveats: When two AZD1222 doses had been given, Spike-specific TCR breadth and depth rose.

TCRdb's table, derived via immunoSEQ multiplex PCR, lists solely in-frame clones and lacks some. Of fewer than 75,000 clones listed, roughly 85% were seen once; the top ten hold around 20%. The sequence came from an adult in good health. The V call is TRBV5-1, the J call TRBJ1-2; tentatively, D is TRBD1 (5 bases). Sequenced material: peripheral blood, taken on day 0 of AZD1222 vaccination. This CDR3 is CASSWGWGENYGYTF. The CDR3 DNA sequence: TGCGCCAGCAGCTGGGGCTGGGGGGAGAACTATGGCTACACCTTC. Variable domain in full (rest from reference TRBV5-1 and TRBJ1-2): KAGVTQTPRYLIKTRGQQVTLSCSPISGHRSVSWYQQTPGQGLQFLFEYFSETQRNKGNFPGRFSGRQFSNSRSEMNVSTLELGDSALYLCASSWGWGENYGYTFGSGTRLTVV.